This is a list of T cell receptor beta chains from one sample in a study of long-term antiretroviral therapy in people with HIV. Sequencing was performed with immunoSEQ multiplex PCR; in TCRdb, only in-frame clones are kept and a portion is missing. Of more than 20,000 clones detected, 85% appear once; the ten largest clones hold around 9.5%. The material sequenced was unsorted PBMCs, taken 2.3 years after starting antiretroviral therapy. These receptors were collected from a man aged 35 to 55 with HIV. CDR3s include the opening cysteine and the closing phenylalanine or tryptophan.

TRBJ2-1 | TRBV9 | CASSPMGRDPNEQFF
TRBJ2-7 | TRBV7-9 | CASSLVLAGRYEQYF
TRBJ1-5 | TRBV11-3 | CASSSAHLTWTDCNQPQHF
TRBJ1-1 | TRBV2 | CASSEGNLNTEAFF
TRBJ1-5 | TRBV6-1 | CASSEEILARYNQPQHF
TRBJ2-3 | TRBV29-1 | CSVRGQADTQYF
TRBJ2-5 | TRBV11-3 | CASSFSLAGVGAQYF
TRBJ2-1 | TRBV6-1 | CASSPRDRGLYEQFF
TRBJ2-2 | TRBV4-2 | CASSPKGGHTGELFF
TRBJ1-1 | TRBV11-2 | CASSLDRKGREFENTEAFF
TRBJ1-1 | TRBV7-9 | CASSLDMNTEAFF
TRBJ2-3 | TRBV11-2 | CASSSNRDQLDTQYF
TRBJ1-4 | TRBV7-9 | CASSLAGRTLGNEKLFF
TRBJ2-7 | TRBV4-2 | CASSAGTAYEQYF
TRBJ1-2 | TRBV27 | CASSYTGGNYGYTF
TRBJ2-7 | TRBV30 | CAWSNKGLAGVEQYF
TRBJ1-2 | TRBV5-6 | CASSPDNGQGWEGYTF
TRBJ2-7 | TRBV27 | CASSLRGSEQYF
TRBJ2-1 | TRBV9 | CASSVASVSYNEQFF
TRBJ2-3 | TRBV5-1 | CASSSQAGYGNTQYF
TRBJ2-2 | TRBV5-4 | CASSTGLADTGELFF
- | TRBV29-1 | CSVEGLRGQEYEQYF
TRBJ1-5 | TRBV19 | CASSLQGLGIVQPQHF
TRBJ2-1 | TRBV7-9 | CASHGEGGYNEQFF
TRBJ1-1 | TRBV30 | CAWSLGTGGVYTEAFF
TRBJ2-3 | TRBV9 | CASSVVDYADTQYF
TRBJ1-5 | TRBV6-1 | CATKIDFSNQPQHF
TRBJ1-2 | TRBV11-2 | CASSSRAGKANYGYTF
TRBJ2-3 | TRBV27 | CGAGTVSGTDTQYF
TRBJ2-3 | TRBV5-1 | CASSEGTDITDTQYF
TRBJ1-3 | TRBV4-1 | CASSQLPLFLSSGNTIYF
TRBJ2-7 | TRBV19 | CASSPGQVGYEQYF
TRBJ2-1 | TRBV15 | CATSRGGLAGELPWNEQFF
TRBJ1-2 | TRBV28 | CASSRDRRNYGYTF
TRBJ1-1 | TRBV18 | CASSPLGVGLNTEAFF
TRBJ1-1 | TRBV11-2 | CASNPGAGLNTEAFF